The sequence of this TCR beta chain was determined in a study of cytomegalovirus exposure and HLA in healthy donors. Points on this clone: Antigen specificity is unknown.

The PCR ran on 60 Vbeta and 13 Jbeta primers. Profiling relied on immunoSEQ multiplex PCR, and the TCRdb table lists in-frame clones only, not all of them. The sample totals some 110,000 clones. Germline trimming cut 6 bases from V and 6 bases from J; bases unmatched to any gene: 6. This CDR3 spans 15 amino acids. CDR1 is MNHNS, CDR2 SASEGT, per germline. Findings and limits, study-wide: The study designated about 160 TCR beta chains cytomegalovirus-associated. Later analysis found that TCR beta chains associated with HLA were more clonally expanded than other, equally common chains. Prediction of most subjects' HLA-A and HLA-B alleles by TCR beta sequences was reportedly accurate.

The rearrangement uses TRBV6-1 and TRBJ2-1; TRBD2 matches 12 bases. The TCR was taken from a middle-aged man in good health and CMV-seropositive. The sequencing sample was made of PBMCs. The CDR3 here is CASSLLAGGFNEQFF. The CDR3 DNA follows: TGTGCCAGCAGCCTCCTAGCGGGAGGGTTCAATGAGCAGTTCTTC.